Presented here are 20 T cell receptor beta chains from one specimen sequenced in a study of blood T cell repertoires in COVID-19 (dated by TCRdb to 2019 to 2021). The library was produced with the immunoSEQ multiplex PCR assay. The immuneACCESS repertoire file appears here via TCRdb, limited to in-frame rearrangements. These files lack a portion of the clones; in checked studies, under half of the deficit traces to unresolved V genes, and the cause of the others is not known. This sample is represented by approximately 310,000 clones; 70% to 90% of them were singletons. The top ten constitute under 2.5% of the sample. The sequenced sample consisted of PBMCs or T cells enriched from blood (not recorded which). All receptors come from a man aged 25 to 40 who had recovered from COVID-19.

The chain combines TRBV5-4 with TRBJ2-6, with TRBD1 identical over 9 bases. The CDR3 is made up of 19 amino acids. The trim removed 6 bases at V and 0 bases at J, leaving 13 bases unmatched. Per germline, CDR1 SGHNT and CDR2 YYREEE (reference sequence). The CDR3 DNA follows: TGTGCCAGCACCCCTGGTATGGGGACAGGGAGCTCTGGGGCCAACGTCCTGACTTTC. This codes for CASTPGMGTGSSGANVLTF.

The CDR3 DNA follows: TGCGCCAGCAGGCGGGATGGACGCACCGCCGGCATCGGGGCTGGAAACACCATATATTTT. It specifies CASRRDGRTAGIGAGNTIYF. The rearrangement links TRBV5-1 to TRBJ1-3; D is unclear. V gave up 5 bases and J gave up 2 bases, with 29 bases separating them. CDR1 and CDR2 from the germline V gene are SGHRS and YFSETQ. The CDR3 extends over 20 amino acids.

The CDR3 is CASSDQGPSHEQYF. The CDR3 DNA is TGTGCCAGCAGTGATCAGGGCCCCAGCCACGAGCAGTACTTC. V and J are TRBV2 and TRBJ2-7; tentatively, D is TRBD1 (5 bases). Germline-derived CDR1 and CDR2 are SNHLY and FYNNEI. V lost 3 bases and J 5 bases, leaving 14 bases between the germline ends. The CDR3 sequence is 14 residues long.

The chain recombines TRBV19 with TRBJ2-2; D is unresolved. Deletions cut 2 bases from V and 8 bases from J, with 12 bases between. In germline, CDR1 is LNHDA, CDR2 SQIVND (reference sequence). The CDR3 extends over 14 amino acids. Here the CDR3 reads CASSIRLLPGELFF. The CDR3 DNA follows: TGTGCCAGTAGTATACGTCTTCTCCCTGGGGAGCTGTTTTTT.

The chain employs TRBV3-1 (or the pseudogene TRBV3-2) and TRBJ2-2, with TRBD2 matching 7 bases. The germline V gene encodes CDR1 LGHDT and CDR2 YNNKEL (reference sequence). There are 14 residues in the CDR3. The V and J ends lost 4 bases and 8 bases, in that order; junction bases with no gene match: 7. Written as DNA, the CDR3 is TGTGCCAGCAGCCCGGGACTACCTAGGGGGGAGCTGTTTTTT. It yields the protein CASSPGLPRGELFF.

The chain combines TRBV6-4 with TRBJ2-7; perhaps TRBD2 as D (6 bases). V shed 2 bases and J shed 0 bases, with 14 bases lying between them. The germline V gene encodes CDR1 MRHNA and CDR2 SNTAGT. The CDR3 is 16 residues long. In nucleotides, the CDR3 is TGTGCCAGCAGTGACCCTCCGCTAGCGAGCTCCTACGAGCAGTACTTC. Amino acid sequence: CASSDPPLASSYEQYF.

V is TRBV6-5 and J is TRBJ2-2; tentatively, D is TRBD1 (6 bases). The CDR3 runs 14 residues. Trimming removed 8 bases from V and 5 bases from J, with 15 bases in between. The germline V gene encodes CDR1 MNHEY and CDR2 SVGAGI. The DNA for the CDR3 is TGTGCCAGCTCCAGGGGCCCAGGGACCGGGGAGCTGTTTTTT. Amino acids: CASSRGPGTGELFF.

J is TRBJ2-2 and V is TRBV9; no definite D call. There are 15 residues in the CDR3. Between the trimmed V and J ends, which lost 4 bases and 6 bases, there was a span of 16 bases. CDR1 and CDR2 from the germline V gene are SGDLS and YYNGEE. CDR3 coding DNA: TGTGCCAGCAGCTCCGTCCGCTCCGGGTCCGGGGAGCTGTTTTTT. Its translation: CASSSVRSGSGELFF.

V is TRBV9 and J is TRBJ2-1; TRBD2 matches at 8 bases. This CDR3 region has 15 residues. Trimming at V came to 4 bases and at J to 3 bases, leaving 6 bases not matched to a gene. Germline-derived CDR1 and CDR2 are SGDLS and YYNGEE. For the CDR3, the DNA is TGTGCCAGCAGCAACGGGAGGGGGGGCTACAATGAGCAGTTCTTC. It yields the protein CASSNGRGGYNEQFF.

This sequence joins TRBV5-1 and TRBJ2-7; D may be TRBD1 (5 bases). V was clipped by 0 bases and J by 5 bases, with 6 bases between them. The CDR3 is 12 residues long. The V gene's germline CDR1 is SGHRS and CDR2 YFSETQ. The CDR3 sequence is CASSLVGDEQYF. The DNA for the CDR3 is TGCGCCAGCAGCTTGGTAGGGGACGAGCAGTACTTC.

This clone has more than one count but fewer than ten. The rearrangement uses TRBV2 and TRBJ1-5, with 8 bases aligning to TRBD1. Germline CDR1 reads SNHLY; CDR2 reads FYNNEI. The length of the CDR3 is 14 residues. V was clipped by 6 bases and J by 2 bases; unmatched bases: 3. This CDR3 is CASSPTGGNQPQHF. The DNA of the CDR3 is TGTGCCAGCAGCCCGACAGGGGGCAATCAGCCCCAGCATTTT.

The V gene is TRBV18, the J gene TRBJ1-1; D remains ambiguous. Germline V CDR1 and CDR2: KGHSH, LQKENI. V shed 3 bases and J shed 5 bases, with 10 bases lying between them. This CDR3 is 13 amino acids long. CDR3 coding DNA: TGTGCCAGCTCACCGGTGGGAGATACTGAAGCTTTCTTT. Residues: CASSPVGDTEAFF.

The chain carries TRBV20-1 and TRBJ2-1; no clear D gene. Trimming removed 7 bases at V and 11 bases at J, with 9 bases between. CDR1 and CDR2 from the germline V gene are DFQATT and SNEGSKA (reference sequence). The CDR3 runs 9 residues. The CDR3 protein is CSVAAKQFF. The CDR3 DNA follows: TGCAGTGTGGCGGCGAAGCAGTTCTTC.

The chain uses TRBV7-8 and TRBJ1-3; no firm D call. Germline V gene lookup returns CDR1 SGHVS and CDR2 FQNEAQ. The CDR3 runs 13 residues. CDR3 loop: CQISGTSGNTIYF. The DNA of the CDR3 is TGTCAGATATCAGGAACCTCTGGAAACACCATATATTTT.

The chain combines TRBV7-2 with TRBJ2-7; 7 nucleotides line up with TRBD1. The trim removed 5 bases at V and 4 bases at J, leaving 5 bases unmatched. The V gene's germline CDR1 is SGHTA and CDR2 FQGNSA. The length of the CDR3 is 13 residues. Written as DNA, the CDR3 is TGTGCCAGCAGCCCCCTGGGACAGTACGAGCAGTACTTC. This gives the protein CASSPLGQYEQYF.

This rearrangement joins TRBV18 to TRBJ1-1, with D perhaps matching TRBD1 (5 bases). CDR1 KGHSH and CDR2 LQKENI come from the germline V gene. Trimming shortened V by 0 bases and J by 1 base, and 12 bases separated the two germline ends. The CDR3 sequence is 16 residues long. CDR3 amino acids: CASSPPMGRTNTEAFF. As DNA, the CDR3 is TGTGCCAGCTCACCACCGATGGGGCGTACGAACACTGAAGCTTTCTTT.

The rearrangement uses TRBV6-2 or TRBV6-3 and TRBJ1-2, with TRBD1 matching over 9 bases. Germline V CDR1 and CDR2: MNHEY, SVGEGT. J was trimmed by 2 bases and V by 4 bases; bases with no gene match: 2. This CDR3 is built from 14 residues. This CDR3 reads CASSWDRVNYGYTF. In DNA, the CDR3 is TGTGCCAGCAGTTGGGACAGGGTGAACTATGGCTACACCTTC.

The chain employs TRBV6-6 and TRBJ1-5; D gene ambiguous. This CDR3 region has 15 residues. Trimming took 5 bases from V and 0 from J, leaving 11 bases between them. CDR1 is MNHNY and CDR2 is SVGAGI in the germline V gene (reference sequence). In DNA form, the CDR3 reads TGTGCCAGCAGTACCCACCCGGGTAGCAATCAGCCCCAGCATTTT. Translation gives CASSTHPGSNQPQHF.

Concerning this clone itself: Other DNA sequences in this specimen translate into the identical CDR3. The rearrangement uses TRBV9 and TRBJ1-2; D is uncertain. With 4 bases removed from V and 0 bases from J, the gap between germline ends came to 4 bases. In germline, CDR1 is SGDLS, CDR2 YYNGEE. The CDR3 consists of 12 residues. The CDR3 bases are TGTGCCAGCAGCCTCTCTAACTATGGCTACACCTTC. It is translated as CASSLSNYGYTF.

This chain joins TRBV18 and TRBJ1-4; no reliable D call. V dropped 0 bases and J dropped 6 bases, with 5 bases sitting between them. This CDR3 has 13 amino acids. The germline V gene has CDR1 KGHSH and CDR2 LQKENI. The CDR3 DNA is TGTGCCAGCTCACCACCGGCAGATGAAAAACTGTTTTTT. Its translation: CASSPPADEKLFF.